This T cell receptor beta chain is drawn from a study of naive and memory T cell subsets. This clonotype was detected ten times or more. The SP2 primer and nested alpha and beta constant region primers amplified ligated cDNA in four rounds. Via MiXCR, TCRdb re-called the 5' RACE reads, giving one row per CDR3 protein. The sample has about 59,000 distinct CDR3 sequences; approximately 8.5% are singletons. Germline CDR1 MNHEY, CDR2 SVGAGI. CDR3 length: 15 amino acids. Trimming shortened V by 4 bases and J by 0 bases, and 11 bases separated the two germline ends. An oligonucleotide containing a UMI was ligated to the 3' end of TCR cDNA.

The TCR comes from a female donor in good health. This chain joins TRBV6-5 and TRBJ2-3; possibly TRBD2 for D (6 bases). CDR3 in amino acids: CASSSRESSTDTQYF. CDR3 in DNA: TGTGCCAGCAGTTCACGGGAGAGTAGCACAGATACGCAGTATTTT.